A selection of T cell receptor beta chains follows, all from one sample in a study of shared clonotypes between healthy human individuals. Profiled with immunoSEQ multiplex PCR; TCRdb holds only in-frame clones, not every one. The sample includes 470,000 or so clones, 81% seen only once; the top ten take about 12%. The sample consisted of PBMCs. Receptors were obtained from a woman aged 40 to 50 in good health. Some clones in this sample may be carry-over from other donors' samples. Each CDR3 is given with its conserved first and last residue. Each record gives: D gene, J gene, V gene, clone size, CDR3 DNA, CDR3 protein. The D gene is left open where the match is weak. Clone size is shown for a subset of rows, as once, few, many or a class of expanded clone.

D: TRBD1; J: TRBJ1-1; V: TRBV27; size: once; DNA: TGTGCCAGCATCTTTGACAGGGGGCAAGGACGGAACACTGAAGCTTTCTTT; CDR3: CASIFDRGQGRNTEAFF
D: NA; J: TRBJ2-7; V: TRBV9; size: NA; DNA: TGTGCCAGCAGCGTAGGCAGCGTCTCCTACGAGCAGTACTTC; CDR3: CASSVGSVSYEQYF
D: NA; J: TRBJ2-6; V: TRBV27; size: NA; DNA: TGTGCCAGCAGTTTATCGCAGGGTGCTGGGGCCAACGTCCTGACTTTC; CDR3: CASSLSQGAGANVLTF
D: NA; J: TRBJ2-2; V: TRBV7-8; size: NA; DNA: TGTGCCAGCAGCTTAGTGATGCGCACCGGGGAGCTGTTTTTT; CDR3: CASSLVMRTGELFF
D: NA; J: TRBJ1-5; V: TRBV30; size: once; DNA: TGTGCCTGGCACGTGGCACCCTATAGCAATCAGCCCCAGCATTTT; CDR3: CAWHVAPYSNQPQHF
D: NA; J: TRBJ1-5; V: TRBV18; size: NA; DNA: TGTGCCAGCTCACCAAATGAAAATCTCCTGGGTCCCCAGCATTTT; CDR3: CASSPNENLLGPQHF
D: NA; J: TRBJ1-2; V: TRBV7-9; size: NA; DNA: TGTGCCAGCAGCCCCGTGGGAGACTATGGCTACACCTTC; CDR3: CASSPVGDYGYTF
D: NA; J: TRBJ2-5; V: TRBV29-1; size: once; DNA: TGCAGCGTTGAAGTGACAGGCCGGGAGACCCAGTACTTC; CDR3: CSVEVTGRETQYF
D: TRBD1; J: TRBJ2-7; V: TRBV27; size: NA; DNA: TGTGCCAGCAGGAAGGACAGGGGTTACTACGAGCAGTACTTC; CDR3: CASRKDRGYYEQYF
D: NA; J: TRBJ2-7; V: TRBV11-2; size: few; DNA: TGTGCCAGCAGCGCCGGACTGTTATCCTACGAGCAGTACTTC; CDR3: CASSAGLLSYEQYF
D: NA; J: TRBJ2-7; V: TRBV6-1; size: NA; DNA: TGTGCCGTCGGGGGCTACGAGCAGTACTTC; CDR3: CAVGGYEQYF
D: NA; J: TRBJ2-1; V: TRBV27; size: NA; DNA: TGTGCCAGCAGTTCCATTTCGACGGATTACTACAATGAGCAGTTCTTC; CDR3: CASSSISTDYYNEQFF
D: TRBD1; J: TRBJ2-5; V: TRBV15; size: NA; DNA: TGTGCCACCAGCGGGGGGACAGGGGGCTCCCAAGAGACCCAGTACTTC; CDR3: CATSGGTGGSQETQYF
D: TRBD1; J: TRBJ1-1; V: TRBV9; size: NA; DNA: TGTGCCAGCAGCGTGGGATTGGGACAGGGGAACACTGAAGCTTTCTTT; CDR3: CASSVGLGQGNTEAFF
D: TRBD1; J: TRBJ1-2; V: TRBV6-6; size: once; DNA: TGTGCCAGCAGGTCGACAGGGGGCGACTATGGCTACACCTTC; CDR3: CASRSTGGDYGYTF
D: NA; J: TRBJ1-1; V: TRBV18; size: NA; DNA: TGTGCCAGCTCCCTAGGGTTGGACACTGAAGCTTTCTTT; CDR3: CASSLGLDTEAFF
D: NA; J: TRBJ2-3; V: TRBV18; size: NA; DNA: TGTGCCAGCTCACCACGCGAAGACACGCAGTATTTT; CDR3: CASSPREDTQYF
D: NA; J: TRBJ2-7; V: TRBV7-6; size: NA; DNA: TGTGCCAGCAGCTTAGGGGTCGGGACCTACGAGCAGTACTTC; CDR3: CASSLGVGTYEQYF
D: NA; J: TRBJ1-5; V: TRBV6-4; size: NA; DNA: TGTGCCAGCAGTATGGACAGCCTCAATCAGCCCCAGCATTTT; CDR3: CASSMDSLNQPQHF
D: TRBD2; J: TRBJ2-7; V: TRBV29-1; size: NA; DNA: TGCAGCGTTATACTAGCGGGACGGAACGAGCAGTACTTC; CDR3: CSVILAGRNEQYF
D: TRBD2; J: TRBJ2-5; V: TRBV28; size: NA; DNA: TGTGCCAGCAGTTCGCCTAGCGGGAGGTGGGAGACCCAGTACTTC; CDR3: CASSSPSGRWETQYF
D: NA; J: TRBJ2-3; V: TRBV7-2; size: few; DNA: TGTGCCAGCAGCTTAGAGGTACGAGATACGCAGTATTTT; CDR3: CASSLEVRDTQYF
D: TRBD2; J: TRBJ2-7; V: TRBV28; size: NA; DNA: TGTGCCAGCAGTTCGCGGGGGGGGCTGTACGAGCAGTACTTC; CDR3: CASSSRGGLYEQYF
D: TRBD2; J: TRBJ2-7; V: TRBV7-8; size: NA; DNA: TGTGCCAGCAGCTTTCGGACTAGCGGGACCTACGAGCAGTACTTC; CDR3: CASSFRTSGTYEQYF
D: NA; J: TRBJ2-7; V: TRBV10-2; size: NA; DNA: TGCGCCAGCAAGGGGTTTTCGGGCGAGCAGTACTTC; CDR3: CASKGFSGEQYF
D: NA; J: TRBJ1-2; V: TRBV6-1; size: NA; DNA: TGTGCCACCAAAGGCAGGCTCTATGGCTACACCTTC; CDR3: CATKGRLYGYTF
D: TRBD2; J: TRBJ2-2; V: TRBV7-3; size: NA; DNA: TGTGCCAGCAGCCAAGTAGCGGGAGGTACCACCGGGGAGCTGTTTTTT; CDR3: CASSQVAGGTTGELFF
D: TRBD2; J: TRBJ2-7; V: TRBV19; size: NA; DNA: TGTGCCAGTAGTAATGCGGGAGGGGCCTACGAGCAGTACTTC; CDR3: CASSNAGGAYEQYF
D: TRBD1; J: TRBJ2-5; V: TRBV5-4; size: NA; DNA: TGTGCCAGCAGCCCGGACAGGGGGACGGAGACCCAGTACTTC; CDR3: CASSPDRGTETQYF
D: NA; J: TRBJ1-1; V: TRBV18; size: once; DNA: TGTGCCAGCTCACCGACAGTGAACACTGAAGCTTTCTTT; CDR3: CASSPTVNTEAFF
D: NA; J: TRBJ1-1; V: TRBV10-3; size: NA; DNA: TGTGCCATCAGTGTCCAGGTGAACACTGAAGCTTTCTTT; CDR3: CAISVQVNTEAFF
D: NA; J: TRBJ2-1; V: TRBV30; size: few; DNA: TGTGCCTGGAGCTCACTAGAAGTCTCCTACAATGAGCAGTTCTTC; CDR3: CAWSSLEVSYNEQFF
D: NA; J: TRBJ1-4; V: TRBV10-2; size: NA; DNA: TGCGCCAGCGGGGGGCCACGGGGTAAAAAACTGTTTTTT; CDR3: CASGGPRGKKLFF
D: NA; J: TRBJ1-1; V: TRBV29-1; size: NA; DNA: TGCAGCGCCCCCAAAACTACAGGGAACACTGAAGCTTTCTTT; CDR3: CSAPKTTGNTEAFF
D: TRBD1; J: TRBJ1-4; V: TRBV19; size: NA; DNA: TGTGCCAGTAGTGCCCGGGACAGGGCCAGGGCTAATGAAAAACTGTTTTTT; CDR3: CASSARDRARANEKLFF
D: TRBD2; J: TRBJ2-3; V: TRBV2; size: few; DNA: TGTGCCAGCAGTGTGGCTAGCGGAGAAGATACGCAGTATTTT; CDR3: CASSVASGEDTQYF
D: NA; J: TRBJ2-2; V: TRBV6-4; size: few; DNA: TGTGCCAGCAGTGACTCACAGTCCGGGGAGCTGTTTTTT; CDR3: CASSDSQSGELFF
D: NA; J: TRBJ2-5; V: TRBV10-3; size: NA; DNA: TGTGCCACCGCGGGGGGACAGAGAAAAGAGACCCAGTACTTC; CDR3: CATAGGQRKETQYF
D: NA; J: TRBJ1-3; V: TRBV6-1; size: NA; DNA: TGTGCCAGCAGTGAACGGGAAATCGGAAACACCATATATTTT; CDR3: CASSEREIGNTIYF
D: NA; J: TRBJ2-7; V: TRBV30; size: NA; DNA: TGTGCCTGGAGTGTACAATGGGACGACTCCTACGAGCAGTACTTC; CDR3: CAWSVQWDDSYEQYF
D: NA; J: TRBJ1-2; V: TRBV9; size: NA; DNA: TGTGCCAGCAGCGTAGACGGGGGCTATGGCTACACCTTC; CDR3: CASSVDGGYGYTF
D: TRBD2; J: TRBJ2-5; V: TRBV7-7; size: NA; DNA: TGTGCTAGCAGCTTAGCGGGGGGCTGGGAGACCCAGTACTTC; CDR3: CASSLAGGWETQYF
D: NA; J: TRBJ2-7; V: TRBV6-1; size: NA; DNA: TGTGCCAGCAGTGAAGGACCCTCCTTCTACGAGCAGTACTTC; CDR3: CASSEGPSFYEQYF
D: NA; J: TRBJ2-7; V: TRBV29-1; size: once; DNA: TGCAGCGTTGAAGGCCTTGAATACGAGCAGTACTTC; CDR3: CSVEGLEYEQYF
D: TRBD1; J: TRBJ1-1; V: TRBV29-1; size: NA; DNA: TGCAGCGTTGAAGTAGGGACAGGGGGAGGAGCTTTCTTT; CDR3: CSVEVGTGGGAFF
D: NA; J: TRBJ1-2; V: TRBV7-2; size: NA; DNA: TGTGCCAGCAGCTTACGGGCCGGCCAGGGCTACACCTTC; CDR3: CASSLRAGQGYTF
D: TRBD1; J: TRBJ2-2; V: TRBV28; size: NA; DNA: TGTGCCAGCAGCTGGGACAGCAACACCGGGGAGCTGTTTTTT; CDR3: CASSWDSNTGELFF
D: TRBD1; J: TRBJ2-7; V: TRBV4-3; size: once; DNA: TGCGCCAGCAGCCAAGACATTGCGGGACAGGCACCCTACGAGCAGTACTTC; CDR3: CASSQDIAGQAPYEQYF
D: NA; J: TRBJ2-6; V: TRBV14; size: NA; DNA: TGTGCCAGCAGCCTCCGACAGGCTCCCTCTTCTGGGGCCAACGTCCTGACTTTC; CDR3: CASSLRQAPSSGANVLTF
D: NA; J: TRBJ2-5; V: TRBV9; size: NA; DNA: TGTGCCAGCAGCGTGAATAGCTTTGAGACCCAGTACTTC; CDR3: CASSVNSFETQYF
D: NA; J: TRBJ2-1; V: TRBV10-1; size: NA; DNA: TGCGCCACCGGTCCCGTGGCTAGCGTCTCCTACAATGAGCAGTTCTTC; CDR3: CATGPVASVSYNEQFF
D: NA; J: TRBJ2-6; V: TRBV10-2; size: NA; DNA: TGCGCCAGCAGGGTTTCTGGGGCCAACGTCCTGACTTTC; CDR3: CASRVSGANVLTF
D: TRBD1; J: TRBJ2-7; V: TRBV29-1; size: few; DNA: TGCAGCACAAGGGACAGTTCAGCCTACGAGCAGTACTTC; CDR3: CSTRDSSAYEQYF
D: NA; J: TRBJ2-2; V: TRBV7-8; size: NA; DNA: TGTGCCAGCAGCTTGGGCACAATCGGAACTTTTAACACCGGGGAGCTGTTTTTT; CDR3: CASSLGTIGTFNTGELFF